This T cell receptor (beta chain) was observed in a study of siplizumab effects on memory and regulatory T cells. Findings of the study overall: Confirmatory evidence of suppressive function in proliferating siplizumab-culture Tregs was not obtained. Naive T cells appeared more varied than memory cells and looked like key alloresponse contributors. The drug siplizumab significantly decreased the alloreactive sequences that could be traced to unstimulated CD4+ memory cells. Of the proliferating CD4+ or CD8+ clones, roughly 75-97% lacked a naive or memory phenotype that could be assigned.

In the case of this clone: Its antigen remains unidentified.

The assay was immunoSEQ multiplex PCR, and TCRdb's table has in-frame clones only and misses some. The repertoire holds roughly 75,000 clones, 93% seen once, with over 4% in the top ten. The sequence derives from a human donor in good health. The sample taken for sequencing was CD8+ T cells sorted from blood.

The CDR3 region has the DNA TGTGCCAGCAGCAGAGGGGGCCTAGCGGAAGAGACCCAGTACTTC. This sequence encodes CASSRGGLAEETQYF. The chain uses TRBV9 and TRBJ2-5; D could derive from TRBD1 or TRBD2 (7 bases each). CDR1 and CDR2 (germline): SGDLS, YYNGEE. This CDR3 contains 15 residues. Trimming shortened V by 4 bases and J by 3 bases, and 16 bases separated the two germline ends.